This record concerns one T cell receptor beta chain sequence. Per the germline V gene, CDR1 is SGHTS and CDR2 is YDEGEE. This CDR3 is built from 15 residues. Trimming took 2 bases from V and 4 from J; bases not matched to a gene: 7. The data were produced by immunoSEQ multiplex PCR, yet TCRdb's version contains in-frame clones alone and is incomplete. The table has 57,000 or so clones, 88% seen once. The data derive from a study of T cell changes during pregnancy in multiple sclerosis. The rearrangement joins TRBV5-8 to TRBJ1-2; 8 nucleotides match TRBD1. The material sequenced was peripheral blood, taken in the first trimester of pregnancy. This sequence was found in a female donor with multiple sclerosis, enrolled in a pregnancy study. DNA of the CDR3: TGTGCCAGCAGCTTAAGGACAGGGAGCTCCTATGGCTACACCTTC. This sequence encodes CASSLRTGSSYGYTF.